These 26 T cell receptor beta chains were sequenced from one sample in a study of T cells in localized non-small cell lung cancer. The data were produced by immunoSEQ multiplex PCR, yet TCRdb's version contains in-frame clones alone and is incomplete. In the table there are under 50,000 clones, more than 85% of which are singletons. Sample: PBMCs, taken before any cancer treatment. The receptors were sampled from a man aged 35-75 years with stage II lung adenocarcinoma.

The V call is TRBV2, the J call TRBJ2-2, with 7 bases identical to TRBD2. The germline V gene encodes CDR1 SNHLY and CDR2 FYNNEI. The CDR3 runs to 15 residues. With 3 bases clipped from V and 6 bases from J, the junction kept 7 bases outside the gene matches. CDR3 nucleotide sequence: TGTGCCAGCAGTGAGCGAGCGGGGAGTTCCGGGGAGCTGTTTTTT. This translates into CASSERAGSSGELFF.

The gene calls are TRBV6-5 and TRBJ1-1; perhaps TRBD1 as D (6 bases). Trimming left V 6 bases short and J 1 base short, with 9 bases between. CDR1 and CDR2 (germline): MNHEY, SVGAGI. The CDR3 extends over 13 amino acids. CDR3 amino acids: CASRTGKNTEAFF. The DNA of the CDR3 is TGTGCCAGCAGAACAGGGAAGAACACTGAAGCTTTCTTT.

The rearrangement joins TRBV6-1 to TRBJ2-7; possible D gene TRBD1, 7 bases. Germline CDR1 and CDR2: MNHNS and SASEGT. This CDR3 region has 18 residues. V lost 3 bases, J lost 7 bases, and 28 bases lay in between. CDR3 sequence reads: CASSEGLRGIVTTGEQYV. CDR3 bases: TGTGCCAGCAGTGAGGGACTCAGGGGGATCGTCACTACGGGGGAGCAGTACGTC.

This chain joins TRBV4-1 and TRBJ1-5; D might be TRBD1 (5 bases). Germline assignment: CDR1 MGHRA and CDR2 YSYEKL. The CDR3 is 15 amino acids. Trimming removed 0 bases at V and 5 bases at J, with 11 bases between. The CDR3 loop is CASSQDLSGYQPQHF. The CDR3 DNA reads as TGCGCCAGCAGCCAAGATTTGTCAGGGTATCAGCCCCAGCATTTT.

This sequence joins TRBV5-1 and TRBJ1-1, with TRBD1 matching 12 bases. V dropped 5 bases and J dropped 3; count of bases not matched to a gene: 5. In germline, CDR1 is SGHRS, CDR2 YFSETQ. The CDR3 is 15 residues long. CDR3 protein: CASRDGTGGDTEAFF. The CDR3, as DNA: TGCGCCAGCAGAGACGGGACAGGGGGCGACACTGAAGCTTTCTTT.

This chain links TRBV6-5 with TRBJ2-4; D unresolved. Germline V gene data show CDR1 as MNHEY and CDR2 as SVGAGI. The CDR3 extends over 13 amino acids. Trimming shortened V by 10 bases and J by 5 bases, and 15 bases separated the two germline ends. The CDR3 coding sequence is TGTGCCACTCACCGACATGCCGAAAACATTCAGTACTTC. This gives the protein CATHRHAENIQYF.

This sequence joins TRBV9 and TRBJ2-2; 9 bases match TRBD1. The CDR3 is made up of 15 amino acids. Germline V gene lookup returns CDR1 SGDLS and CDR2 YYNGEE. V gave up 1 base and J gave up 6 bases; unmatched junction bases: 4. The CDR3 DNA reads as TGTGCCAGCAGCGTACTACAGGGGGCCCCCGGGGAGCTGTTTTTT. It yields the protein CASSVLQGAPGELFF.

The chain couples TRBV5-8 to TRBJ1-1; TRBD1 matches 12 bases. Germline V gene data show CDR1 as SGHTS and CDR2 as YDEGEE. This CDR3 comprises 17 residues. V shed 4 bases, J shed 4 bases, and the junction held 11 bases outside the gene matches. The CDR3 sequence: CASSVDSWDRGPTEAFF. The CDR3 DNA reads as TGTGCCAGCAGCGTGGATAGTTGGGACAGGGGGCCCACTGAAGCTTTCTTT.

The chain links TRBV7-9 to TRBJ2-2, with D maybe TRBD2 (5 bases). This CDR3 spans 15 amino acids. The germline gives CDR1 SEHNR, CDR2 FQNEAQ (reference sequence). Trimming shortened V by 5 bases and J by 7 bases, and 17 bases separated the two germline ends. The CDR3 is CASSPRTGRDGELFF. CDR3 nucleotides: TGTGCCAGCAGCCCTCGGACGGGGAGAGACGGGGAGCTGTTTTTT.

V and J are TRBV2 and TRBJ1-1, with TRBD1 matching 8 bases. The germline V gene encodes CDR1 SNHLY and CDR2 FYNNEI. The CDR3 length is 15 residues. V trimming: 5 bases; J trimming: 1 base; junction bases outside the gene matches: 6. This CDR3 reads CASSRTGSTNTEAFF. Written as DNA, the CDR3 is TGTGCCAGCAGTAGGACAGGGAGTACGAACACTGAAGCTTTCTTT.

V is TRBV30 and J is TRBJ1-1; TRBD1 might be the D (6 bases). This CDR3 spans 19 amino acids. V was shortened by 2 bases and J by 0 bases, with 25 bases between the two germline ends. Germline values: CDR1 GTSNPN, CDR2 SVGIG (reference sequence). The CDR3 spells CAWSFWRNSAGQMNTEAFF. The CDR3 nucleotides read TGTGCCTGGAGTTTTTGGAGAAATAGCGCAGGACAGATGAACACTGAAGCTTTCTTT.

On this clone: At one of its ends the junction is not consistent with the germline gene, which may arise from a read error. Other DNA sequences in the sample encode the same CDR3. This rearrangement joins TRBV7-6 to TRBJ2-1; D remains unclear. Germline CDR1 reads SGHVS; CDR2 reads FNYEAQ. This CDR3 spans 13 amino acids. The CDR3 region is CASSLIQNNEQFF. In nucleotides, the CDR3 is TGTGCTAGCAGCTTAATCCAAAACAATGAGCAGTTCTTC.

This clone was detected a few times. The V gene is TRBV7-9, the J gene TRBJ1-1; D uncertain. Trimming left V 7 bases short and J 11 bases short, with 17 bases between. The CDR3 runs to 12 residues. Germline V gene lookup returns CDR1 SEHNR and CDR2 FQNEAQ (reference sequence). The DNA for the CDR3 is TGTGCCAGCACCCCAATTTTGGGAGAGGCTTTCTTT. As protein: CASTPILGEAFF.

The chain has TRBV6-1 and TRBJ2-3; 8 positions agree with TRBD2. Looked up from germline, CDR1 is MNHNS and CDR2 is SASEGT. The CDR3 is 15 residues long. V was clipped by 6 bases and J by 3 bases; unmatched bases: 8. CDR3 sequence: CASRFSGERTDTQYF. CDR3 bases: TGTGCCAGCAGGTTTAGCGGGGAAAGGACAGATACGCAGTATTTT.

V and J are TRBV30 and TRBJ2-2, with TRBD1 matching 7 bases. The length of the CDR3 is 16 residues. The V segment lost 2 bases and the J segment 0 bases; nucleotides outside the gene matches: 6. Germline V gene data show CDR1 as GTSNPN and CDR2 as SVGIG (reference sequence). DNA for the CDR3: TGTGCCTGGAGTCTAACCGGGACAGCGAACACCGGGGAGCTGTTTTTT. It translates to CAWSLTGTANTGELFF.

This chain uses TRBV6-5 with TRBJ1-6; D is unresolved. The CDR3 has 13 residues. With 5 bases removed from V and 13 bases from J, the gap between germline ends came to 15 bases. The V gene's germline CDR1 is MNHEY and CDR2 SVGAGI. The CDR3 DNA sequence: TGTGCCAGCAGTATTACATCGGAGGTTCCCCTCCACTTT. Amino acids: CASSITSEVPLHF.

The gene calls are TRBV6-1 and TRBJ2-7, with D perhaps matching TRBD1 (6 bases). CDR1 is MNHNS and CDR2 is SASEGT in the germline V gene. V was shortened by 1 base and J by 4 bases, with 14 bases between the two germline ends. CDR3 length equals 15 residues. The CDR3 spells CASSEGSEGGYEQYF. The CDR3 DNA is TGTGCCAGCAGTGAAGGAAGTGAAGGGGGATACGAGCAGTACTTC.

The chain links TRBV10-3 to TRBJ1-5; D is possibly TRBD1 (5 bases). CDR3 length: 16 amino acids. Germline values: CDR1 ENHRY, CDR2 SYGVKD. V lost 3 bases and J 2 bases, leaving 14 bases between the germline ends. CDR3 amino acids: CAISDRRGAGNQPQHF. DNA of the CDR3: TGTGCCATCAGTGACCGACGGGGCGCCGGCAATCAGCCCCAGCATTTT.

The chain uses TRBV7-9 and TRBJ2-1; 9 bases agree with TRBD2. The V segment lost 4 bases and the J segment 12 bases; nucleotides outside the gene matches: 4. The CDR3 has 12 residues. Germline assignment: CDR1 SEHNR and CDR2 FQNEAQ (reference sequence). The DNA for the CDR3 is TGTGCCAGCAGCTCGGATAGCGGGGGGCAGTTCTTC. Its protein is CASSSDSGGQFF.

The chain links TRBV29-1 to TRBJ2-3; D is possibly TRBD1 (6 bases). There are 14 residues in the CDR3. Germline CDR1 SQVTM, CDR2 ANQGSEA. Trimming stripped 8 bases from V and 6 bases from J, with 21 bases between. CDR3 sequence: CSSQNQGPQDTQYF. CDR3 bases: TGCAGCTCACAAAATCAGGGGCCCCAGGATACGCAGTATTTT.

The chain has TRBV2 and TRBJ1-2; D ambiguous. CDR1 is SNHLY, CDR2 FYNNEI, per germline. The CDR3 consists of 12 residues. V was shortened by 7 bases and J by 8 bases, with 14 bases between the two germline ends. The CDR3 DNA follows: TGTGCCAGCAAGGAAGGGTGGCGCGGCTACACCTTC. Amino acid sequence: CASKEGWRGYTF.

The chain recombines TRBV7-2 with TRBJ2-2; a weak D match, TRBD2 (5 bases). Germline assignment: CDR1 SGHTA and CDR2 FQGNSA. Trimming took off 2 bases at V and 5 bases at J, with 15 bases between the two ends. The CDR3 has 16 amino acids. This chain's CDR3 is CASSLFARGSTGELFF. CDR3 DNA: TGTGCCAGCAGCTTATTTGCTCGAGGGTCGACCGGGGAGCTGTTTTTT.

The CDR3 nucleotides are TGTGCCAGCAGCTTGGGGGGACTAGCGGGAATCTCCTACGAGCAGTACTTC. This translates into CASSLGGLAGISYEQYF. This chain uses TRBV5-7 with TRBJ2-7, with TRBD2 matching 13 bases. TRBV5-7 is known as an ORF, though its function is uncertain. The junction had 3 bases not matched to a gene; V was cut back by 0 bases and J by 0 bases. The CDR3 covers 17 residues.

A single count supports this clone. The V call is TRBV7-2, the J call TRBJ1-1; D gene ambiguous. Between the trimmed V and J ends, which lost 2 bases and 4 bases, there was a span of 17 bases. The CDR3 is 16 amino acids. Germline loops: CDR1 SGHTA, CDR2 FQGNSA. The CDR3 nucleotides are TGTGCCAGCAGCTTAAGTTTCTCGACTTACCTCACTGAAGCTTTCTTT. It encodes CASSLSFSTYLTEAFF.

This clone showed up just once. The chain uses TRBV2 and TRBJ1-4, with TRBD1 identical over 11 bases. CDR3 length equals 13 residues. Trimming at V came to 11 bases and at J to 6 bases, leaving 5 bases not matched to a gene. CDR1 and CDR2 from the germline V gene are SNHLY and FYNNEI. CDR3 region: CAGQGAQYEKLFF. CDR3 DNA: TGTGCCGGACAGGGGGCACAGTATGAAAAACTGTTTTTT.

The V and J genes are TRBV7-9 and TRBJ1-4; no firm D call. The ends were cut back, 5 bases at V and 1 base at J, with 11 bases in the middle. The CDR3 extends over 15 amino acids. Germline loops: CDR1 SEHNR, CDR2 FQNEAQ (reference sequence). CDR3 protein: CASSPTGGTNEKLFF. Written as DNA, the CDR3 is TGTGCCAGCAGCCCGACCGGAGGAACTAATGAAAAACTGTTTTTT.